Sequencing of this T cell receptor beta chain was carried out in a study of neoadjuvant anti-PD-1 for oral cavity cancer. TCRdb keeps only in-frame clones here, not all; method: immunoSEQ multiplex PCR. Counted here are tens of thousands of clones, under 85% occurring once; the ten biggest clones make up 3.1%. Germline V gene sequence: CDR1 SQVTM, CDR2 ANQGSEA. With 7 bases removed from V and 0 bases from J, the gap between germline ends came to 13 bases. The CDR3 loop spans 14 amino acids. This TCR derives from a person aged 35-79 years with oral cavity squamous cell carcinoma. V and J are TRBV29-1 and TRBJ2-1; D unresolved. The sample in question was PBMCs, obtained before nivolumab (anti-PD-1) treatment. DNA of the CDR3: TGCAGCGACCTTTATCATAGCTCCTACAATGAGCAGTTCTTC. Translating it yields CSDLYHSSYNEQFF.